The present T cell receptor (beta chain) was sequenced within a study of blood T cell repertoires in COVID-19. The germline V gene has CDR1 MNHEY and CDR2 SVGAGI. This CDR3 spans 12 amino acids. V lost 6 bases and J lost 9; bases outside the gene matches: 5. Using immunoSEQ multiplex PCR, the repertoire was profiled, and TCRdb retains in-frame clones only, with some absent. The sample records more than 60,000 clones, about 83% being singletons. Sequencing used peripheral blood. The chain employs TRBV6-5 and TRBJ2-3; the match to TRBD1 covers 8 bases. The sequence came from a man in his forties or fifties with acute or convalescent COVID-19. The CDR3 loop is CASRQGARTQYF. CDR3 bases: TGTGCCAGCAGGCAGGGGGCGCGGACGCAGTATTTT.